The following is a T cell receptor beta chain sequence with its context. The data originate from a study of shared clonotypes between healthy human individuals. The V gene end was trimmed by 4 bases and the J gene end by 2 bases; junction bases not matched to a gene: 3. The CDR3 runs 13 residues. CDR1 and CDR2 (germline): SQVTM, ANQGSEA. Source study methods: ImmunoSEQ output lacked quality scores and full-length reads, limiting matched filtering. The method was immunoSEQ multiplex PCR; TCRdb's version includes in-frame clones alone and lacks a portion of them. The V and J calls and clone size come from that table; D and trimming were worked out from the DNA. Of approximately 340,000 clones in the sample, around 67% were seen once.

This TCR was recovered from a man in his thirties or forties in good health. The sample was memory CD4+ T cells sorted from blood. This sample's subset: CD45RA-negative fraction. This chain joins TRBV29-1 and TRBJ2-3; 7 bases map to TRBD1. The CDR3 here is CSVVGQYTDTQYF. The CDR3 DNA is TGCAGCGTTGTGGGACAGTACACAGATACGCAGTATTTT.